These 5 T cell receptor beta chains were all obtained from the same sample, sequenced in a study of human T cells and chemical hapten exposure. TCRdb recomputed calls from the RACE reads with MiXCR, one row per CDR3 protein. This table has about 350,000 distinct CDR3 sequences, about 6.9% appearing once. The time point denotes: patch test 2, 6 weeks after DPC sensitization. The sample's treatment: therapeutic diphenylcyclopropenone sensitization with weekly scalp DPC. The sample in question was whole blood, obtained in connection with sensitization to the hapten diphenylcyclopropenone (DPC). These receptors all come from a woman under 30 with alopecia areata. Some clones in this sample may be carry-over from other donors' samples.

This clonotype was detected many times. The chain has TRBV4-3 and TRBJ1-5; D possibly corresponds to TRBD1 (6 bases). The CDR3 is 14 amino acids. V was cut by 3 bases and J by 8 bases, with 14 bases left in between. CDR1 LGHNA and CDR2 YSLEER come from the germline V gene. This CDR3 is CASSHHGGAEPQHF. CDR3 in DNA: TGCGCCAGCAGCCATCACGGGGGCGCGGAGCCCCAGCATTTT.

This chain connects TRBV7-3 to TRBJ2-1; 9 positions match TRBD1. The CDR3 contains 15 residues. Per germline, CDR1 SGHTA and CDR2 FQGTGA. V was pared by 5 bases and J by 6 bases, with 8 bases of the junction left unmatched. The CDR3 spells CASSPEGQGGNEQFF. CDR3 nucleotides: TGTGCCAGCAGCCCTGAGGGACAGGGAGGCAATGAGCAGTTCTTC.

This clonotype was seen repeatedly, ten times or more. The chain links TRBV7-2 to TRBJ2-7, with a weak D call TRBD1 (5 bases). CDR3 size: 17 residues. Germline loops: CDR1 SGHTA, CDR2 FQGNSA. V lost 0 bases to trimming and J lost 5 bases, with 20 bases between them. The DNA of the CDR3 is TGTGCCAGCAGCTTAGCGCAGGGCAGGGTGAGAAGCCACGAGCAGTACTTC. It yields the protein CASSLAQGRVRSHEQYF.

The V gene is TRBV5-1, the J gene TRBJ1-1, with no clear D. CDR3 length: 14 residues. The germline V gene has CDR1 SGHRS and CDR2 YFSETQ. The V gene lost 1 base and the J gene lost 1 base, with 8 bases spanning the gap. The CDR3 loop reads CASSLKGSNTEAFF. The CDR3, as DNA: TGCGCCAGCAGCTTGAAGGGTTCGAACACTGAAGCTTTCTTT. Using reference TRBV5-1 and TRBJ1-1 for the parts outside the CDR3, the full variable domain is KAGVTQTPRYLIKTRGQQVTLSCSPISGHRSVSWYQQTPGQGLQFLFEYFSETQRNKGNFPGRFSGRQFSNSRSEMNVSTLELGDSALYLCASSLKGSNTEAFFGQGTRLTVV.

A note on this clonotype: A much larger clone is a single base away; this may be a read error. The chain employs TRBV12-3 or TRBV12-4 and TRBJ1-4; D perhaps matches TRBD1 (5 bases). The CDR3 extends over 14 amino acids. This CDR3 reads CAGSLGAANEKLFF. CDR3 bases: TGTGCCGGCAGTTTAGGGGCGGCTAATGAAAAACTGTTTTTT.